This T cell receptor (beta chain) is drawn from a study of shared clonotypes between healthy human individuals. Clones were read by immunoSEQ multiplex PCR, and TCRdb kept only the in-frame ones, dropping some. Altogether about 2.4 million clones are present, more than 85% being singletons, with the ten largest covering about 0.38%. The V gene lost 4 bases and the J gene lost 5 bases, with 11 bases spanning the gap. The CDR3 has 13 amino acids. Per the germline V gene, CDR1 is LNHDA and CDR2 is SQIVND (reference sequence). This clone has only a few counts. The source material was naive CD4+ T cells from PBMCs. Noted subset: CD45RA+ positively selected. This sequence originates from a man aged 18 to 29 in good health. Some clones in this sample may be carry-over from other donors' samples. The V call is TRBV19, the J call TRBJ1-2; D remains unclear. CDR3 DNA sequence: TGTGCCAGTAGTACTGGTGGCCGTTATGGCTACACCTTC. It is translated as CASSTGGRYGYTF.